This T cell receptor beta chain is drawn from a study of blood T cell repertoires in COVID-19. Two negative PCRs, clearance, or symptom resolution characterized the recovered Cohort 3 donors. The ends lost 8 bases at V and 3 bases at J; junction bases unmatched: 6. CDR1 and CDR2 from the germline V gene are MGHDK and SYGVNS. The CDR3 consists of 14 residues. Libraries were prepared by immunoSEQ multiplex PCR; TCRdb keeps only in-frame clonotypes and omits some of them. The sample yields around 150,000 clones, 60% to 80% seen once. Sequenced input: PBMCs or T cells enriched from blood (not recorded which). V usage is TRBV25-1 and J usage is TRBJ1-2, with TRBD1 identical over 10 bases. The TCR comes from a woman in her forties or fifties who had recovered from COVID-19. CDR3 sequence: CASRDRGLDYGYTF. The CDR3 coding sequence is TGTGCCAGCCGAGACAGGGGGCTCGACTATGGCTACACCTTC.